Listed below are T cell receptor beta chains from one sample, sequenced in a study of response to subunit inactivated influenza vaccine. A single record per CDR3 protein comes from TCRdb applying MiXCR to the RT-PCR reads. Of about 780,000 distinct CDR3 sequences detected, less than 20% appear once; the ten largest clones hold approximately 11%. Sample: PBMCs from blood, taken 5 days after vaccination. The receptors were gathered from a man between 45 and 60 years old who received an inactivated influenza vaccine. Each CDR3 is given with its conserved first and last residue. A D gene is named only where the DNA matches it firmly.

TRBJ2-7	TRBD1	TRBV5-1	CASSLDRGVTYEQYF
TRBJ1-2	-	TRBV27	CASSFFGEEGYTF
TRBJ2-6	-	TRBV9	CASSLRSGIRSGANVLTF
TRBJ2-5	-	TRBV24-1	CATSQSETQYF
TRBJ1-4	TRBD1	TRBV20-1	CSARAEGTGYREKLLF
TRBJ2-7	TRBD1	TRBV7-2	CASSLRLGGTGEQYF
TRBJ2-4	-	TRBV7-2	CASSLGIGGVNIQYF
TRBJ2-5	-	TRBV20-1	CSARGLANVNQETQYF
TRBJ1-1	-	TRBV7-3	CASSSRSYTEAFF
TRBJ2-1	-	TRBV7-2	CASSHSTNNEQFF
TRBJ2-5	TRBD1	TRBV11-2	CASSPGGTGGWETQYF
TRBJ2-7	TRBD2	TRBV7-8	CASSPWGLAGLGEQYF
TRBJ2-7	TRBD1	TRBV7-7	CASSLGTESSYEQYF
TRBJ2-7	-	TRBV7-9	CASSLGLGRFSYEQYF
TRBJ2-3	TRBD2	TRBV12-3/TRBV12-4	CASTQTSGGRDTQYF
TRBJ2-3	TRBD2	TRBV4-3	CASSQGVAGTDTQYF
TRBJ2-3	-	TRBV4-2	CASTIGGISDTQYF
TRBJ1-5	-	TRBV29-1	CSVVFGAGDQPQHF
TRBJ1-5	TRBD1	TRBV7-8	CASSLTGTEGQPQHF